This T cell receptor (beta chain) was retrieved from a study of blood T cell repertoires in COVID-19. Study at large: Samples representing acute and convalescent COVID-19 were sourced from the United States, Italy and Spain. T cells, B-cell-depleted T cells, or PBMCs provided the cDNA or gDNA that served as material.

In the original analysis: Amplifying reference gene primers gave estimates of nucleated cell counts. Clones were sequenced by immunoSEQ multiplex PCR, and TCRdb holds only the in-frame ones, with some missing. The V and J calls and the clone size are those of that table, but D and trimming were determined from the DNA. The sample yields over 150,000 clones, about four fifths seen once. Looked up from germline, CDR1 is MNHEY and CDR2 is SVGAGI. The CDR3 loop spans 14 amino acids. Unmatched junction bases numbered 5, after V lost 6 bases and J lost 2 bases. The sample comprised peripheral blood. The rearrangement uses TRBV6-5 and TRBJ1-1, with 8 bases fitting TRBD1. The sequence derives from a woman at least 80 years old with COVID-19, enrolled during active disease. The CDR3 reads CASRPGQGNTEAFF. DNA of the CDR3: TGTGCCAGCAGACCCGGACAGGGTAACACTGAAGCTTTCTTT.